The rows below give T cell receptor beta chains drawn from one sample of a study of OX40 agonist ivuxolimab in advanced cancers. TCRdb keeps only in-frame clones here, not all; method: immunoSEQ multiplex PCR. This table holds tens of thousands of clones, more than 75% found once. The sample consisted of CD4+ or CD8+ T cells sorted from blood, taken in a trial of the OX40 agonist ivuxolimab. These receptors were taken from an adult with an advanced solid tumor such as melanoma, head and neck, liver or kidney cancer. Both conserved end residues are part of each CDR3. Each record gives: clone size, J gene, V gene, D gene, CDR3 protein, CDR3 DNA. The D gene is left open where the match is weak. A clone size is listed for some rows: how often the clone was seen (once, few, many), or a class if it is expanded.

few | TRBJ2-7 | TRBV10-3 | . | CATLYRAGAYEQYF | TGTGCCACTCTATACAGGGCGGGGGCCTACGAGCAGTACTTC
. | TRBJ1-2 | TRBV15 | . | CATTDSVGANYGYTF | TGTGCCACCACCGACTCAGTAGGGGCCAACTATGGCTACACCTTC
. | TRBJ2-3 | TRBV13 | . | CASSSTDTQYF | TGTGCCAGCAGCTCCACAGATACGCAGTATTTT
. | TRBJ1-4 | TRBV6-5 | . | CASSYSVGQGEKLFF | TGTGCCAGCAGTTACTCGGTTGGGCAGGGTGAAAAACTGTTTTTT
. | TRBJ2-3 | TRBV6-5 | TRBD1 | CASSPQGEPTDTQYF | TGTGCCAGCAGTCCCCAGGGGGAGCCCACAGATACGCAGTATTTT
. | TRBJ2-7 | TRBV27 | . | CASSLGGAAEQYF | TGTGCCAGCAGTTTAGGGGGGGCGGCCGAGCAGTACTTC
. | TRBJ2-7 | TRBV15 | TRBD1 | CATSRVPTGLDEQYF | TGTGCCACCAGCAGGGTTCCGACAGGGCTGGACGAGCAGTACTTC
. | TRBJ2-3 | TRBV27 | TRBD2 | CASSLSGGTSYFTDTQYF | TGTGCCAGCAGTTTAAGCGGGGGGACTTCGTATTTCACAGATACGCAGTATTTT
. | TRBJ1-2 | TRBV6-5 | . | CASVGGRDYGYTF | TGTGCCAGCGTGGGGGGGAGGGACTATGGCTACACCTTC
. | TRBJ2-7 | TRBV27 | TRBD2 | CASSPSGGFSYEQYF | TGTGCCAGCAGTCCTTCGGGGGGTTTTTCCTACGAGCAGTACTTC
. | TRBJ2-2 | TRBV7-8 | . | CASSLYRTGQTGELFF | TGTGCCAGCAGCTTATATCGTACGGGGCAAACCGGGGAGCTGTTTTTT
once | TRBJ2-1 | TRBV4-1 | . | CASSQLDGARNKWDEQFF | TGCGCCAGCAGCCAGCTTGACGGAGCCCGGAATAAGTGGGATGAGCAGTTCTTC
. | TRBJ2-3 | TRBV27 | TRBD2 | CASSLSSMAGGQDTQYF | TGTGCCAGCAGTTTATCATCGATGGCGGGGGGGCAAGATACGCAGTATTTT
medium-sized | TRBJ1-5 | TRBV7-9 | . | CASSWDGDQPQHF | TGTGCCAGCAGTTGGGACGGAGATCAGCCCCAGCATTTT
. | TRBJ2-7 | TRBV2 | . | CASSVNRPYEQYF | TGTGCCAGCAGTGTGAACAGACCCTACGAGCAGTACTTC
. | TRBJ2-1 | TRBV9 | . | CASSPPPSQNEQFF | TGTGCCAGCAGCCCTCCTCCATCTCAAAATGAGCAGTTCTTC
. | TRBJ2-1 | TRBV7-8 | . | CASSLIGRDKVSEQFF | TGTGCCAGCAGCTTAATCGGCAGGGATAAAGTGAGTGAGCAGTTCTTC
. | TRBJ2-7 | TRBV11-3 | TRBD1 | CASSHGQGVGYEQYF | TGTGCCAGCAGTCATGGACAGGGGGTAGGCTACGAGCAGTACTTC
. | TRBJ2-7 | TRBV27 | . | CASSLSLNPYEQYF | TGTGCCAGCAGTTTATCTCTCAACCCTTACGAGCAGTACTTC
. | TRBJ2-7 | TRBV7-9 | . | CASSSSSSEQYF | TGTGCCAGCAGCTCCAGTTCCTCCGAGCAGTACTTC
. | TRBJ2-2 | TRBV10-3 | TRBD1 | CAISDPPDRVTGELFF | TGTGCCATCAGTGACCCCCCGGACAGGGTCACCGGGGAGCTGTTTTTT
many | TRBJ2-1 | TRBV10-3 | . | CAISESGGGSYNEQFF | TGTGCCATCAGTGAGTCTGGAGGGGGCTCCTACAATGAGCAGTTCTTC
. | TRBJ2-5 | TRBV27 | . | CASSYSGGEETQYF | TGTGCCAGCAGTTACTCGGGGGGCGAAGAGACCCAGTACTTC
. | TRBJ2-7 | TRBV19 | TRBD1 | CASSMTGTGAYEQYF | TGTGCCAGTAGTATGACCGGGACAGGGGCCTACGAGCAGTACTTC
once | TRBJ2-5 | TRBV18 | . | CASSAGEETQYF | TGTGCCAGCTCAGCCGGGGAAGAGACCCAGTACTTC
. | TRBJ1-2 | TRBV15 | TRBD1 | CATSFRGQVGYTF | TGTGCCACCAGCTTTAGGGGGCAGGTTGGCTACACCTTC
. | TRBJ2-3 | TRBV5-4 | . | CASSRYLADTQYF | TGTGCCAGCAGCCGTTATCTAGCGGATACGCAGTATTTT
. | TRBJ2-2 | TRBV27 | TRBD2 | CASSLSLAGGATGELFF | TGTGCCAGCAGTTTATCGCTGGCCGGGGGGGCCACCGGGGAGCTGTTTTTT
. | TRBJ1-2 | TRBV11-2 | TRBD1 | CASSLEEGTAGSYGYTF | TGTGCCAGCAGCTTAGAGGAGGGGACAGCCGGGAGCTATGGCTACACCTTC
. | TRBJ2-7 | TRBV4-2 | TRBD2 | CASSPLAGGYEQYF | TGTGCCAGCAGCCCGCTAGCGGGGGGCTACGAGCAGTACTTC
. | TRBJ2-5 | TRBV5-1 | TRBD1 | CASSSAKGTGVGETQYF | TGCGCCAGCAGCTCAGCCAAAGGGACAGGGGTCGGGGAGACCCAGTACTTC
. | TRBJ1-2 | TRBV29-1 | . | CSVEEWDNYGYTF | TGCAGCGTTGAAGAATGGGACAACTATGGCTACACCTTC
few | TRBJ1-1 | TRBV11-2 | . | CASSLDWTAEAFF | TGTGCCAGCAGCTTAGACTGGACGGCTGAAGCTTTCTTT
. | TRBJ1-2 | TRBV19 | . | CASSIGGPGYTF | TGTGCCAGTAGTATAGGGGGGCCTGGCTACACCTTC
. | TRBJ2-7 | TRBV27 | . | CASSLSPGRSSYEQYF | TGTGCCAGCAGTTTGTCTCCCGGCAGGAGCTCCTACGAGCAGTACTTC
. | TRBJ1-2 | TRBV14 | . | CASSQVDGVYGYTF | TGTGCCAGCAGCCAAGTAGACGGAGTCTATGGCTACACCTTC
. | TRBJ2-5 | TRBV7-2 | TRBD2 | CASSPRLAGGPETQYF | TGTGCCAGCAGCCCCAGACTAGCGGGGGGGCCAGAGACCCAGTACTTC
. | TRBJ1-1 | TRBV9 | . | CASSVAGGTGIEAFF | TGTGCCAGCAGCGTAGCTGGAGGGACCGGTATTGAAGCTTTCTTT
. | TRBJ2-7 | TRBV27 | . | CASRPTVGVRSPGGYEQYF | TGTGCCAGCAGACCCACGGTGGGGGTCAGGTCACCTGGCGGATACGAGCAGTACTTC
. | TRBJ2-7 | TRBV19 | TRBD1 | CASSTSETGGETYEQYF | TGTGCCAGTAGTACATCAGAGACAGGGGGCGAAACCTACGAGCAGTACTTC
. | TRBJ1-5 | TRBV27 | . | CASSLFLGNNQPQHF | TGTGCCAGCAGTTTATTCTTGGGGAACAATCAGCCCCAGCATTTT
. | TRBJ2-3 | TRBV12-5 | TRBD2 | CASGPGTSAGTDTQYF | TGTGCTAGTGGTCCAGGGACTAGCGCGGGCACAGATACGCAGTATTTT
few | TRBJ2-1 | TRBV6-5 | . | CASSYRNYNEQFF | TGTGCCAGCAGTTATAGAAATTACAATGAGCAGTTCTTC
. | TRBJ1-5 | TRBV9 | TRBD1 | CASSATGWGNQPQHF | TGTGCCAGCAGCGCGACAGGGTGGGGCAATCAGCCCCAGCATTTT
. | TRBJ2-7 | TRBV9 | . | CASSPRGTYEQYF | TGTGCCAGCAGCCCGCGGGGTACCTACGAGCAGTACTTC
. | TRBJ1-6 | TRBV5-6 | TRBD1 | CASSLGQGSRSPLHF | TGTGCCAGCAGCTTGGGACAGGGGAGTAGGTCACCCCTCCACTTT
. | TRBJ1-2 | TRBV4-1 | . | CASSRSDRNYGYTF | TGCGCCAGCAGCCGATCAGACCGTAACTATGGCTACACCTTC